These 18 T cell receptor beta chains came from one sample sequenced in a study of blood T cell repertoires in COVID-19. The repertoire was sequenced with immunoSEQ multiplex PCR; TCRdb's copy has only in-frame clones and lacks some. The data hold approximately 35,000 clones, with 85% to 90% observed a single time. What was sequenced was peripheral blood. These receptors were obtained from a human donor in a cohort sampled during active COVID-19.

CDR3 DNA sequence: TGTGCCAGCAGCCGGGACTTGTTGGAAAAAGAGACCCAGTACTTC. This gives the protein CASSRDLLEKETQYF. This chain links TRBV5-4 with TRBJ2-5; D might be TRBD2 (6 bases). The CDR3 length is 15 residues. Trimming took 4 bases from V and 3 from J, leaving 16 bases between them. CDR1 and CDR2 (germline): SGHNT, YYREEE (reference sequence).

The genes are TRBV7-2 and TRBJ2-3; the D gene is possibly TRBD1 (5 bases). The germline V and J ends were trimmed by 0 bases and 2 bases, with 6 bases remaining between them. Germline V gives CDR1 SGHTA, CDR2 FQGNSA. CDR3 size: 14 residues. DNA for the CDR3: TGTGCCAGCAGCTTAGCGGGGCCCACAGATACGCAGTATTTT. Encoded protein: CASSLAGPTDTQYF.

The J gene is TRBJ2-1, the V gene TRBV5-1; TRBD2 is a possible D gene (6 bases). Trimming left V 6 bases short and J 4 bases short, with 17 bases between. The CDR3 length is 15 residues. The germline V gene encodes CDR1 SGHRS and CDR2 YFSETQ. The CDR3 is CASTRGDSGYNEQFF. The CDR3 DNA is TGCGCCAGCACCCGAGGAGACAGCGGGTACAATGAGCAGTTCTTC.

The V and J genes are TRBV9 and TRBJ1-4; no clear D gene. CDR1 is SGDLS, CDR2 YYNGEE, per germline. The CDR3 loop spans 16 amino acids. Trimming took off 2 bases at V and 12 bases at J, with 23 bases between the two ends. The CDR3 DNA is TGTGCCAGCAGCGTTGCCCCGGACGGATTCCTGGGAGAACTGTTTTTT. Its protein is CASSVAPDGFLGELFF. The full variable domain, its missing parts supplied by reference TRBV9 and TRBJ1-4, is DSGVTQTPKHLITATGQRVTLRCSPRSGDLSVYWYQQSLDQGLQFLIQYYNGEERAKGNILERFSAQQFPDLHSELNLSSLELGDSALYFCASSVAPDGFLGELFFGSGTQLSVL.

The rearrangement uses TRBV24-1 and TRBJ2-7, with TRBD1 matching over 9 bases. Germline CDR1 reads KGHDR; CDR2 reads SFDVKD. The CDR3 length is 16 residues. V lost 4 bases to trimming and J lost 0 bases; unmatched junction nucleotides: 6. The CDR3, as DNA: TGTGCCACCAGTGACCAGGGGACAGGGAGCTCCTACGAGCAGTACTTC. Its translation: CATSDQGTGSSYEQYF.

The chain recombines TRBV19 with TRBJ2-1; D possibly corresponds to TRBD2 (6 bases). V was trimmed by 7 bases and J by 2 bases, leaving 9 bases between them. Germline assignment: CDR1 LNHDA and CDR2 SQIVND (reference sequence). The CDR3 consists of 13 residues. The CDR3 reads CASKEGPYNEQFF. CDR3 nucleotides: TGTGCCAGTAAGGAGGGTCCCTACAATGAGCAGTTCTTC.

The CDR3 DNA reads as TGTGCCAGCTCACCGGACAGGCTACACAACTATGGCTACACCTTC. It specifies CASSPDRLHNYGYTF. This chain uses TRBV18 with TRBJ1-2; 7 nucleotides align to TRBD1. V lost 3 bases and J lost 2; bases outside the gene matches: 6. The CDR3 consists of 15 residues. Germline V gene sequence: CDR1 KGHSH, CDR2 LQKENI.

CDR3 residues: CASGLTEVDTQYF. In DNA form, the CDR3 reads TGTGCTAGTGGTTTAACTGAGGTTGATACGCAGTATTTT. The V call is TRBV12-5, the J call TRBJ2-3; no reliable D call. The CDR3 is made up of 13 amino acids. Trimming cost V 3 bases and J 6 bases, with 10 bases left between them. Germline CDR1 is LGHNT and CDR2 is FRNRAP.

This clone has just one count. Written as DNA, the CDR3 is TGCACCAGCAGCCCTTCGTTACTAGCGGGGGGCCCAACCGGGGAGCTGTTTTTT. Protein product: CTSSPSLLAGGPTGELFF. This chain links TRBV1 with TRBJ2-2; no check of the table's D call, TRBD2, against the DNA was made. TRBV1 represents a pseudogene. The CDR3 consists of 18 residues.

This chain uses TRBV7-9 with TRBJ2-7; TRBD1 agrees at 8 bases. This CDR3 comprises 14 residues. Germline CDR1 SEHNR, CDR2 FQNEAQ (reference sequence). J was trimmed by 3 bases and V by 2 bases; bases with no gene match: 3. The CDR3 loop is CASSLTGGSYEQYF. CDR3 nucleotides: TGTGCCAGCAGCTTAACAGGGGGTAGCTACGAGCAGTACTTC.

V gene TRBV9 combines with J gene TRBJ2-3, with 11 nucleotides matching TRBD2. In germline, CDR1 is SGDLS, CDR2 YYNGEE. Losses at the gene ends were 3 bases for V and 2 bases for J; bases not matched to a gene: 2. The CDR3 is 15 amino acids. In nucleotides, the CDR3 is TGTGCCAGCAGCGAGGGACTAGCGGTCACAGATACGCAGTATTTT. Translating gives CASSEGLAVTDTQYF.

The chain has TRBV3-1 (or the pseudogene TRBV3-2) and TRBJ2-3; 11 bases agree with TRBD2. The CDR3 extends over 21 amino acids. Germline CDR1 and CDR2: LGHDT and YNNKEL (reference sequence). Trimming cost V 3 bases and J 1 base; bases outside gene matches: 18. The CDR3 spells CASSHTLALAGGPVGTDTQYF. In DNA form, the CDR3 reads TGTGCCAGCAGCCATACGCTTGCTCTAGCGGGAGGCCCGGTAGGCACAGATACGCAGTATTTT.

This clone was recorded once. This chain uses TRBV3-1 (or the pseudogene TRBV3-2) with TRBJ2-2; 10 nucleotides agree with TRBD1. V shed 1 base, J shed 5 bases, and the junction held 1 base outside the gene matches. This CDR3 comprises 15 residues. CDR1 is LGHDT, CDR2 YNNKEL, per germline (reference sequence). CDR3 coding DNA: TGTGCCAGCAGCCAAGGGACAGGGGGGACCGGGGAGCTGTTTTTT. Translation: CASSQGTGGTGELFF.

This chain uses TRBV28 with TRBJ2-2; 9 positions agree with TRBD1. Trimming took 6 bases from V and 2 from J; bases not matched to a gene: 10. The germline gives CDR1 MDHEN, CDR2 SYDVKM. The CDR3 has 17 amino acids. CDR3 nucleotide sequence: TGTGCCAGCAGGCTACAGGGGGCAATACTAAACACCGGGGAGCTGTTTTTT. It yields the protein CASRLQGAILNTGELFF.

CDR3 sequence: CASGTGVGTEAFF. The CDR3 DNA is TGTGCTAGCGGTACAGGGGTGGGCACTGAAGCTTTCTTT. This rearrangement joins TRBV12-5 to TRBJ1-1; TRBD1 matches at 7 bases. V dropped 9 bases and J dropped 4; count of bases not matched to a gene: 8. Germline V gene data show CDR1 as LGHNT and CDR2 as FRNRAP. The CDR3 is 13 residues long.

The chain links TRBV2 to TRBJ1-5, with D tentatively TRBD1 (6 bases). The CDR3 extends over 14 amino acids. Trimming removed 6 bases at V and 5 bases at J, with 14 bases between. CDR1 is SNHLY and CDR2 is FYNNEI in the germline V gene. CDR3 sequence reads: CASSGGEGDQPQHF. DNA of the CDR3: TGTGCCAGCAGCGGGGGGGAGGGGGATCAGCCCCAGCATTTT.

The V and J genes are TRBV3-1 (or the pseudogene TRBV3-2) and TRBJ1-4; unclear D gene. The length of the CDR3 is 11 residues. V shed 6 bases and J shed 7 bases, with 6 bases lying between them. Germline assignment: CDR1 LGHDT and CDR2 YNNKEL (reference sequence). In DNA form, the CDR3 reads TGTGCCAGCAGACGAGGTGAAAAACTGTTTTTT. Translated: CASRRGEKLFF.

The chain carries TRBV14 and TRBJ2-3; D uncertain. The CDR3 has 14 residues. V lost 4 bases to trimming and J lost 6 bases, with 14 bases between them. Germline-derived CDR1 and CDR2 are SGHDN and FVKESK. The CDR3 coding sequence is TGTGCCAGCAGCCGCATCCTTCATGCGGATACGCAGTATTTT. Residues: CASSRILHADTQYF.